The entry that follows covers one T cell receptor beta chain sequence. Its target antigen remains unknown. No per-base quality is available; no much larger clone lies one base away. The germline V gene yields SNHLY for CDR1 and FYNNEI for CDR2. The CDR3 spans 17 residues, from the cysteine through the phenylalanine. The kept DNA is CDR3 alone, 51 bases in frame from the first base. Compared with germline, V lacks 4 bases and J lacks 4 bases; bases without a gene match: 7. This sample stems from a study of T cell changes during pregnancy in multiple sclerosis (dated by TCRdb to the late 2010s). A note on the overall study: Changes in the T cell repertoire over the course of pregnancy were examined in this study in women with multiple sclerosis.

The library came from the immunoSEQ multiplex PCR assay. TCRdb retrieved this table from immuneACCESS and kept in-frame rearrangements only. Not all clones are present; in checked studies, unresolved V genes account for under half, and no reason is known for the remainder. The sample table lists roughly 69,000 clones, 91% of them with a count of one. The ten largest clones take up just under 0.3% of the sample. This sequence uses TRBV2 and TRBJ2-1; 13 central nucleotides agree with TRBD2. The sequence came from a female donor in good health, enrolled as a control in a pregnancy study. The source was CD4+ T cells from peripheral blood mononuclear cells, collected in the third trimester of pregnancy. The CDR3 in this case is CASSGIWGLAGYNEQFF. In nucleotide form, the sequence is TGTGCCAGCAGTGGGATTTGGGGACTAGCGGGGTACAATGAGCAGTTCTTC.